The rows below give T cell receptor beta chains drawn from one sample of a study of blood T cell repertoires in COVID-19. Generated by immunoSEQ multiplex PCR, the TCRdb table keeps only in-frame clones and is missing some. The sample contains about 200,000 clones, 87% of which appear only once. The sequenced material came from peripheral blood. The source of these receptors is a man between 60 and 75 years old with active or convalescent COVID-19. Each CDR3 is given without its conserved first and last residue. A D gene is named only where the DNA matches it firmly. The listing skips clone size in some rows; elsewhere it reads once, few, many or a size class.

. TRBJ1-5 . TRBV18 ASSPQKNQPQH
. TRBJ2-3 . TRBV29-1 SAPGHSTDTQY
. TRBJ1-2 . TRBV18 ASSPRRVENGYT
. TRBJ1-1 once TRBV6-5 ASSPTGTSNTEAF
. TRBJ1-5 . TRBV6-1 ASSDPYGVHEPQH
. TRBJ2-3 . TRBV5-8 ASSLQGISTDTQY
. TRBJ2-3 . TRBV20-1 SASRGDTQY
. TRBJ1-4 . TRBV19 ASSLQGIGSEKLF
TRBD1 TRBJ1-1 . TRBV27 ASSRGQASDTEAF
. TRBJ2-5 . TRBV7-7 ASSLVGGAGETQY
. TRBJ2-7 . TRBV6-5 ASSFRGPSYEQY
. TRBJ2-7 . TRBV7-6 ASSPRASAAEQY
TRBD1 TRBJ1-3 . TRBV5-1 ASSTGGSGNTIY
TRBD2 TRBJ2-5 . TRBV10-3 AISEGGSGGYEETQY
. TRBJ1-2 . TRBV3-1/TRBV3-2 ASSQDGAGATGSGYT
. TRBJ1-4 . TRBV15 ATSVRQINEKLF
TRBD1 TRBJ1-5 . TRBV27 ASKTGGNQPQH
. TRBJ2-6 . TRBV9 ASSVGGSGANVLT
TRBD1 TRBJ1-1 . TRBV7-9 ASSIRQGREAF
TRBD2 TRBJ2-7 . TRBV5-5 ASSPPARLAGGRLSQQY
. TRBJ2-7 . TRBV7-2 ASSLGGGTVAYEQY
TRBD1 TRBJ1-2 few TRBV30 AWSVVQGASGYT
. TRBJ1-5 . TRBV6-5 ASTQNNQPQH
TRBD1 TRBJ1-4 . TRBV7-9 ASSPGQNNYEKLF
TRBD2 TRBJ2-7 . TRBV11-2 ASSGSAGKYEQY
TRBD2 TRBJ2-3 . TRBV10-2 ASSGTSATDTQY
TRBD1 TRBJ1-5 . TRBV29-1 SYSPDRAGQPQH
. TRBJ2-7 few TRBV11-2 ASSLVQGWYEQY
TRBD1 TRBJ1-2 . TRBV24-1 ATSDRQGSGYT
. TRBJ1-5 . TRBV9 ASSAAAGSDQPQH
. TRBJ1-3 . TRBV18 ASSPEGTLSGNTIY
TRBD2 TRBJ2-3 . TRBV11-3 ASSRGGRAPDTQY
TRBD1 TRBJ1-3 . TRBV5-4 ASSPTGGGNTIY
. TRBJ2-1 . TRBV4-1 ASSQDRGSEQF
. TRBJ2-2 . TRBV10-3 AISYMTRGNTGELF
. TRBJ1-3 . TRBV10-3 AISDGGTGNTIY